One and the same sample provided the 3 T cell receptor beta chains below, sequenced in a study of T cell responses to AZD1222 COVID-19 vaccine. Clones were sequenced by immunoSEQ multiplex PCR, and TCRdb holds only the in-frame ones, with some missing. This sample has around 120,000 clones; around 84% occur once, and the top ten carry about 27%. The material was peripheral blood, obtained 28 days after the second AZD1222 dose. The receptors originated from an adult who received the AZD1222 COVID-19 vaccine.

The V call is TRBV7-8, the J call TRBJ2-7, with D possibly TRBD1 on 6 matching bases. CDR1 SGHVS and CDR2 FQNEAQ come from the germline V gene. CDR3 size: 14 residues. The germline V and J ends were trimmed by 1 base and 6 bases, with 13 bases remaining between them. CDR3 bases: TGTGCCAGCAGCTTAGTGGGGGCGACGCGCGAGCAGTACTTC. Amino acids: CASSLVGATREQYF.

CDR3 sequence reads: CASSDLGKATNQPQHF. For the CDR3, the DNA is TGTGCCAGCAGTGACTTGGGTAAAGCAACTAATCAGCCCCAGCATTTT. The chain links TRBV6-2 or TRBV6-3 to TRBJ1-5; D gene unclear. CDR3 size: 16 residues. Germline loops: CDR1 MNHEY, CDR2 SVGEGT. Trimming removed 5 bases from V and 4 bases from J, with 18 bases in between.

CDR3 protein: CASSFDRGRDTQYF. DNA for the CDR3: TGTGCCAGCAGCTTCGACAGGGGGCGTGATACGCAGTATTTT. This chain connects TRBV5-6 to TRBJ2-3; TRBD1 matches 10 bases. The CDR3 is 14 amino acids. J was trimmed by 6 bases and V by 2 bases; bases with no gene match: 3. Germline V gene data show CDR1 as SGHDT and CDR2 as YYEEEE.